Listed below are T cell receptor beta chains from one sample, sequenced in a study of CD4 T cells in relation to SARS-CoV-2 and coronaviruses. The repertoire was sequenced with immunoSEQ multiplex PCR; TCRdb's copy has only in-frame clones and lacks some. Here the sample spans around 65,000 clones, around 87% being singletons. The sequencing sample was made of memory CD4+ T cells from PBMCs. These receptors were obtained from a human donor in good health. CDR3s include the opening cysteine and the closing phenylalanine or tryptophan. A D gene is named only where the DNA matches it firmly. A clone size is listed for some rows: how often the clone was seen (once, few, many), or a class if it is expanded.

NA TRBJ1-2 NA TRBV4-2 CASSQSSGSDTNYGYTF TGTGCCAGCAGCCAATCTAGTGGGTCAGATACTAACTATGGCTACACCTTC
TRBD1 TRBJ1-2 NA TRBV3-1/TRBV3-2 CASSLRDRENYGYTF TGTGCCAGCAGCCTACGGGACAGGGAAAACTATGGCTACACCTTC
NA TRBJ2-3 NA TRBV5-4 CASSRDKYTDTQYF TGTGCCAGCAGCCGGGACAAGTACACAGATACGCAGTATTTT
TRBD2 TRBJ2-1 once TRBV9 CASSGAGTSHNEQFF TGTGCCAGCAGCGGGGCCGGGACTAGCCATAATGAGCAGTTCTTC
TRBD2 TRBJ2-5 NA TRBV7-2 CASSIRGIAGQETQYF TGTGCCAGCAGCATAAGGGGGATAGCGGGGCAAGAGACCCAGTACTTC
NA TRBJ2-7 few TRBV7-9 CASSLTGGREQYF TGTGCCAGCAGCTTAACGGGCGGCCGGGAGCAGTACTTC
NA TRBJ2-3 NA TRBV4-3 CASSQGPPVGTDTQYF TGCGCCAGCAGCCAGGGACCTCCCGTCGGCACAGATACGCAGTATTTT
TRBD1 TRBJ2-7 NA TRBV5-1 CASSSSETGVYEQYF TGCGCCAGCAGCTCGTCCGAGACAGGGGTCTACGAGCAGTACTTC
NA TRBJ2-1 few TRBV5-1 CASSTQVPNEQFF TGCGCCAGCAGCACCCAGGTCCCCAATGAGCAGTTCTTC
NA TRBJ2-5 NA TRBV18 CASSRDSKETQYF TGTGCCAGCTCGCGGGACAGTAAAGAGACCCAGTACTTC
TRBD1 TRBJ2-3 NA TRBV28 CASSADRGLTDTQYF TGTGCCAGCAGTGCGGACAGGGGCCTTACAGATACGCAGTATTTT
NA TRBJ1-2 few TRBV30 CAWKRTLVGKGGYTF TGTGCCTGGAAAAGGACACTGGTTGGAAAAGGGGGCTACACCTTC
NA TRBJ2-2 NA TRBV20-1 CSASLGGSTGELFF TGCAGTGCTAGTTTGGGGGGAAGCACCGGGGAGCTGTTTTTT
TRBD1 TRBJ2-5 NA TRBV2 CASSATGQGQETQYF TGTGCCAGCAGTGCTACGGGACAGGGACAAGAGACCCAGTACTTC
TRBD2 TRBJ2-3 NA TRBV10-1 CASSVLAVTDTQYF TGCGCCAGCAGTGTACTAGCGGTAACAGATACGCAGTATTTT
NA TRBJ1-5 NA TRBV28 CASSPEQGLGGQPQHF TGTGCCAGCAGTCCGGAGCAGGGGTTGGGAGGGCAGCCCCAGCATTTT
TRBD2 TRBJ2-6 NA TRBV7-2 CASSRGSGRASGANVLTF TGTGCCAGCAGCCGGGGGAGCGGGAGGGCCTCTGGGGCCAACGTCCTGACTTTC
TRBD2 TRBJ2-3 NA TRBV27 CASSTRTSATDTQYF TGTGCCAGCAGTACCCGGACTAGCGCCACAGATACGCAGTATTTT
NA TRBJ1-3 NA TRBV25-1 CASSIQGGNTIYF TGTGCCAGCAGTATTCAGGGAGGAAACACCATATATTTT
TRBD1 TRBJ2-6 once TRBV27 CASSLLGQGEKSGANVLTF TGTGCCAGCAGTTTATTGGGGCAGGGGGAGAAGTCTGGGGCCAACGTCCTGACTTTC
TRBD2 TRBJ2-5 NA TRBV9 CASSGHLGGLETQYF TGTGCCAGCAGCGGACATCTGGGGGGGTTAGAGACCCAGTACTTC
NA TRBJ1-1 NA TRBV7-9 CASSFRQATNTEAFF TGTGCCAGCAGCTTCAGACAGGCTACAAACACTGAAGCTTTCTTT
NA TRBJ1-1 NA TRBV2 CASSESGALNTEAFF TGTGCCAGCAGTGAATCAGGGGCGCTGAACACTGAAGCTTTCTTT
NA TRBJ2-3 once TRBV15 CATSITLAARGTDTQYF TGTGCCACCAGCATTACCCTAGCAGCTCGGGGCACAGATACGCAGTATTTT
NA TRBJ2-5 NA TRBV9 CASSIWTGGFLETQYF NA
NA TRBJ1-5 NA TRBV24-1 CATAKGFSNQPQHF TGTGCCACCGCTAAAGGGTTTTCCAATCAGCCCCAGCATTTT
TRBD1 TRBJ2-2 NA TRBV5-5 CASSLGTGYTGELFF TGTGCCAGCAGCTTGGGGACAGGATACACCGGGGAGCTGTTTTTT
TRBD1 TRBJ1-6 NA TRBV10-3 CASGQEGNSPLHF TGTGCCTCCGGACAGGAAGGGAATTCACCCCTCCACTTT
NA TRBJ1-5 NA TRBV2 CASGGQGLGQPQHF TGTGCCAGCGGGGGGCAGGGCCTTGGACAGCCCCAGCATTTT
NA TRBJ1-1 NA TRBV9 CASSVAQGNTEAFF TGTGCCAGCAGCGTAGCACAGGGCAACACTGAAGCTTTCTTT
TRBD2 TRBJ2-2 NA TRBV3-1/TRBV3-2 CASSRGLAGVTGGELFF TGTGCCAGCAGCCGCGGACTAGCGGGGGTTACTGGGGGGGAGCTGTTTTTT
NA TRBJ1-6 NA TRBV28 CASSYVAGDNSPLHF TGTGCCAGCAGTTACGTGGCAGGGGATAATTCACCCCTCCACTTT
NA TRBJ1-1 NA TRBV5-1 CASSFAAGGGTEAFF TGCGCCAGCAGCTTTGCTGCGGGGGGTGGGACTGAAGCTTTCTTT
NA TRBJ1-2 NA TRBV7-9 CASSLSATGGGYTF TGTGCCAGCAGCCTCTCGGCCACGGGCGGTGGCTACACCTTC